Below are 2 T cell receptor beta chains sequenced from a single sample in a study of human T cells and chemical hapten exposure. Time point indicated: pre-sensitization, week 0. Treatment denoted: therapeutic diphenylcyclopropenone sensitization with weekly scalp DPC. MiXCR was run by TCRdb on the RACE reads, yielding one entry per CDR3 protein. The sample includes some 400,000 distinct CDR3 sequences, less than 6.5% seen only once; the top ten take 2.5% to 3%. The specimen was whole blood, collected in connection with sensitization to the hapten diphenylcyclopropenone (DPC). All receptors derive from a woman aged 45-59 years with alopecia areata. Some clones in this sample may be carry-over from other donors' samples.

The chain employs TRBV28 and TRBJ1-2, with D possibly TRBD1 on 6 matching bases. In germline, CDR1 is MDHEN, CDR2 SYDVKM. The CDR3 covers 13 residues. Trimming stripped 6 bases from V and 6 bases from J, with 14 bases between. The CDR3: CASSPDRRDGYTF. CDR3 sequence (DNA): TGTGCCAGCAGCCCTGACAGGAGGGATGGCTACACCTTC.

The CDR3 loop reads CASSSQGGAETQYF. DNA of the CDR3: TGTGCCAGCAGTTCCCAGGGGGGAGCTGAGACCCAGTACTTC. V gene TRBV28 combines with J gene TRBJ2-5, with TRBD1 as a possible D gene (7 bases). Germline values: CDR1 MDHEN, CDR2 SYDVKM. Trimming left V 4 bases short and J 5 bases short, with 14 bases between. The CDR3 runs to 14 residues.